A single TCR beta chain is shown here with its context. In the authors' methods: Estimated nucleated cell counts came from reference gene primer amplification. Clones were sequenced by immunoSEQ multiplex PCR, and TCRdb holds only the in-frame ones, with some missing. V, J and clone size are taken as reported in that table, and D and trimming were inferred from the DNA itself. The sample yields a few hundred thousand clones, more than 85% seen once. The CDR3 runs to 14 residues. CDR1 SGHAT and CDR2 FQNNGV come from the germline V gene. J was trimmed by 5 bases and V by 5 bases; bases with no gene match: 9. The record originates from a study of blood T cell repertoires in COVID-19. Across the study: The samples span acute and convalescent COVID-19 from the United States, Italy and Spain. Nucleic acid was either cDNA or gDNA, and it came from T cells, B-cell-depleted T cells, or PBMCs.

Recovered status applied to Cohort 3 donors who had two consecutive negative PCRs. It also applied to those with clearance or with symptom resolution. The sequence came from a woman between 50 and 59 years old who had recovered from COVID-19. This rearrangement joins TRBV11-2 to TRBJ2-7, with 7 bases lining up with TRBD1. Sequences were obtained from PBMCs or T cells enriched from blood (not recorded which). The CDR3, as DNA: TGTGCCAGCAGCCCGGGACAGCGTCTGAACGAGCAGTACTTC. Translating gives CASSPGQRLNEQYF.